Below, 22 T cell receptor beta chains from the same sample are listed, as sequenced in a study of shared clonotypes between healthy human individuals. Profiling relied on immunoSEQ multiplex PCR, and the TCRdb table lists in-frame clones only, not all of them. Altogether about 2 million clones are present, roughly 95% being singletons, with the ten largest covering more than 0.1%. The sample was naive CD4+ T cells sorted from blood. Documented subset: CD45RA+ positively selected. All receptors derive from a man aged 18-30 years in good health.

CDR3 coding DNA: TGTGCCAGCAGTGAATTCGACGGCCCGGGGGAGCAGTACTTC. Its translation: CASSEFDGPGEQYF. This sequence joins TRBV25-1 and TRBJ2-7; tentative D call: TRBD2 (5 bases). CDR3 length: 14 residues. Germline CDR1 reads MGHDK; CDR2 reads SYGVNS. Trimming shortened V by 1 base and J by 7 bases, and 14 bases separated the two germline ends.

The chain carries TRBV6-5 and TRBJ2-3; TRBD1 matches 7 bases. Germline V gene data show CDR1 as MNHEY and CDR2 as SVGAGI. This CDR3 contains 16 residues. V dropped 0 bases and J dropped 1; count of bases not matched to a gene: 4. The CDR3 region is CASSYSPTGRTDTQYF. DNA for the CDR3: TGTGCCAGCAGTTACTCCCCGACAGGGCGCACAGATACGCAGTATTTT.

The V call is TRBV14, the J call TRBJ1-1; the D is unclear. Trimming removed 1 base at V and 4 bases at J, with 10 bases between. CDR1 and CDR2 (germline): SGHDN, FVKESK. The CDR3 sequence is 14 residues long. CDR3 amino acids: CASSQGIPGTEAFF. CDR3 nucleotide sequence: TGTGCCAGCAGCCAAGGGATCCCGGGCACTGAAGCTTTCTTT.

The V call is TRBV5-1, the J call TRBJ2-5, with D possibly being TRBD2 (5 bases). This CDR3 is built from 15 residues. The V end was cut by 4 bases, the J end by 3 bases, with 16 bases between. CDR1 is SGHRS, CDR2 YFSETQ, per germline. The CDR3 bases are TGCGCCAGCAGCCCGTTCGGGGTTACGAAAGAGACCCAGTACTTC. This translates into CASSPFGVTKETQYF. The full variable domain, completed using reference TRBV5-1 and TRBJ2-5, is KAGVTQTPRYLIKTRGQQVTLSCSPISGHRSVSWYQQTPGQGLQFLFEYFSETQRNKGNFPGRFSGRQFSNSRSEMNVSTLELGDSALYLCASSPFGVTKETQYFGPGTRLLVL.

The V and J genes are TRBV28 and TRBJ2-3; unclear D gene. The V gene lost 8 bases and the J gene lost 0 bases, with 12 bases spanning the gap. Germline V lookup: CDR1 MDHEN, CDR2 SYDVKM. This CDR3 spans 14 amino acids. The CDR3 sequence: CASGPSKSTDTQYF. Written as DNA, the CDR3 is TGTGCCAGCGGGCCTAGTAAAAGCACAGATACGCAGTATTTT.

The chain couples TRBV18 to TRBJ1-2; no definite D call. Trimming took off 5 bases at V and 2 bases at J, with 12 bases between the two ends. The germline V gene encodes CDR1 KGHSH and CDR2 LQKENI. The CDR3 has 14 residues. CDR3 nucleotide sequence: TGTGCCAGCTCAGCCGGACGGATGAACTATGGCTACACCTTC. It encodes CASSAGRMNYGYTF.

The chain is built from TRBV2 and TRBJ1-5, with 7 nucleotides matching TRBD1. V trimming: 8 bases; J trimming: 7 bases; junction bases outside the gene matches: 8. The V gene's germline CDR1 is SNHLY and CDR2 FYNNEI. This CDR3 spans 13 amino acids. The CDR3 protein is CASREGAGQPQHF. The CDR3 DNA follows: TGTGCCAGCCGGGAGGGGGCTGGGCAGCCCCAGCATTTT.

The chain recombines TRBV27 with TRBJ1-1, with D perhaps TRBD1 (5 bases). Germline V CDR1 and CDR2: MNHEY, SMNVEV (reference sequence). Trimming took off 4 bases at V and 6 bases at J, with 15 bases between the two ends. The CDR3 length is 14 residues. The CDR3 loop is CASSSTSIGAEAFF. CDR3 DNA: TGTGCCAGCAGTTCGACGTCGATAGGGGCTGAAGCTTTCTTT.

V usage is TRBV19 and J usage is TRBJ1-5; perhaps TRBD1 as D (6 bases). Trimming pared 6 bases from V and 4 bases from J, leaving 13 bases between. The CDR3 is 14 amino acids. The germline V gene encodes CDR1 LNHDA and CDR2 SQIVND (reference sequence). The CDR3 spells CASRPTGTNQPQHF. The CDR3 bases are TGTGCCAGTAGACCGACAGGAACAAATCAGCCCCAGCATTTT.

A remark on this clone: The sample holds other DNA sequences that translate to the same CDR3. Here the CDR3 reads CASSPGNQETQYF. The DNA of the CDR3 is TGTGCCAGCTCACCAGGGAACCAAGAGACCCAGTACTTC. The V gene is TRBV18, the J gene TRBJ2-5; D unresolved. Germline CDR1 is KGHSH and CDR2 is LQKENI. The germline V and J ends were trimmed by 2 bases and 0 bases, with 4 bases remaining between them. The length of the CDR3 is 13 residues.

The gene calls are TRBV10-2 and TRBJ1-2; D gene unclear. In germline, CDR1 is WSHSY, CDR2 SAAADI. The CDR3 totals 16 residues. V lost 3 bases and J lost 5, with 19 bases in between. In nucleotides, the CDR3 is TGCGCCAGCAGTGAATGGTCAGGCCCCCCAGGATATGGCTACACCTTC. It codes for CASSEWSGPPGYGYTF.

The DNA for the CDR3 is TGTGCCAGCAGCTTTACTAGCGGGTACGCTAGCACAGATACGCAGTATTTT. Protein sequence: CASSFTSGYASTDTQYF. The chain recombines TRBV11-2 with TRBJ2-3; 9 bases agree with TRBD2. J lost 0 bases, V lost 3 bases, and 7 bases had no gene match. Germline assignment: CDR1 SGHAT and CDR2 FQNNGV. This CDR3 region has 17 residues.

V and J are TRBV14 and TRBJ2-4, with TRBD1 matching over 9 bases. V trimming: 4 bases; J trimming: 7 bases; junction bases outside the gene matches: 5. The CDR3 totals 14 residues. From germline, CDR1 is SGHDN and CDR2 FVKESK. CDR3 protein: CASSLGTGYNIQYF. CDR3 nucleotide sequence: TGTGCCAGCAGCCTTGGGACAGGGTATAACATTCAGTACTTC.

V gene TRBV19 combines with J gene TRBJ1-3; D not resolved. The CDR3 sequence is 14 residues long. Germline V gives CDR1 LNHDA, CDR2 SQIVND (reference sequence). The ends were cut back, 5 bases at V and 2 bases at J, with 10 bases in the middle. The DNA for the CDR3 is TGTGCCAGTAGTCAGACAATCACTGGAAACACCATATATTTT. This gives the protein CASSQTITGNTIYF.

This clone was seen just once. The V gene is TRBV11-2, the J gene TRBJ1-6; D unresolved. In germline, CDR1 is SGHAT, CDR2 FQNNGV. V shed 5 bases and J shed 14 bases, with 10 bases lying between them. This CDR3 comprises 11 residues. CDR3 protein: CASSPTGTLHF. The DNA for the CDR3 is TGTGCCAGCAGCCCCACCGGGACCCTCCACTTT.

The chain links TRBV7-3 to TRBJ1-5; maybe TRBD1 (6 bases). Germline V gene sequence: CDR1 SGHTA, CDR2 FQGTGA. V was cut by 4 bases and J by 0 bases, with 13 bases left in between. The CDR3 spans 16 residues. DNA of the CDR3: TGTGCCAGCAGCTCCCACAGGGATTATAGCAATCAGCCCCAGCATTTT. Protein sequence: CASSSHRDYSNQPQHF.

The J gene is TRBJ2-5, the V gene TRBV18; TRBD1 or TRBD2 may be the D gene (5 bases each). V was trimmed by 5 bases and J by 2 bases, leaving 15 bases between them. The CDR3 consists of 15 residues. The germline V gene has CDR1 KGHSH and CDR2 LQKENI. The CDR3, as DNA: TGTGCCAGCTCATCTCCGGGACGGAGTCAAGAGACCCAGTACTTC. This codes for CASSSPGRSQETQYF.

This clone showed up just once. The J gene is TRBJ1-2, the V gene TRBV19, with a weak D call TRBD1 (6 bases). This CDR3 has 14 residues. Trimming took 4 bases from V and 4 from J, leaving 13 bases between them. The V gene's germline CDR1 is LNHDA and CDR2 SQIVND (reference sequence). The CDR3 sequence is CASSSNGTPYGYTF. The CDR3, as DNA: TGTGCCAGTAGTAGTAACGGGACACCCTATGGCTACACCTTC.

V is TRBV5-6 and J is TRBJ1-3, with D unclear. The CDR3 runs 15 residues. CDR1 is SGHDT, CDR2 YYEEEE, per germline. Trimming took 1 base from V and 0 from J, leaving 8 bases between them. CDR3 region: CASSLRGYSGNTIYF. DNA for the CDR3: TGTGCCAGCAGCTTGCGGGGATACTCTGGAAACACCATATATTTT. Full variable domain (remainder filled in from reference TRBV5-6 and TRBJ1-3): DAGVTQSPTHLIKTRGQQVTLRCSPKSGHDTVSWYQQALGQGPQFIFQYYEEEERQRGNFPDRFSGHQFPNYSSELNVNALLLGDSALYLCASSLRGYSGNTIYFGEGSWLTVV.

In this sample, this clone turned up a few times. Within the sample, other DNA sequences also encode this same CDR3. This chain uses TRBV7-2 with TRBJ2-7; D may be TRBD1 (6 bases). The CDR3 consists of 13 residues. V was cut by 2 bases and J by 2 bases, with 7 bases left in between. Looked up from germline, CDR1 is SGHTA and CDR2 is FQGNSA. The CDR3 region has the DNA TGTGCCAGCAGCTTAACAGGGACCTACGAGCAGTACTTC. Amino acid sequence: CASSLTGTYEQYF.

The chain has TRBV6-6 and TRBJ1-6; 7 positions match TRBD1. Germline CDR1 MNHNY, CDR2 SVGAGI (reference sequence). With 6 bases clipped from V and 11 bases from J, the junction kept 7 bases outside the gene matches. This CDR3 spans 13 amino acids. The CDR3 nucleotides are TGTGCCAGCAGCACAGGGGTTCCGCCACCCCTCCACTTT. It translates to CASSTGVPPPLHF.

This clone occurred once. J is TRBJ2-7 and V is TRBV11-3; 8 nucleotides line up with TRBD1. CDR3 length: 16 residues. The germline V gene has CDR1 SGHNT and CDR2 YENEEA. The V segment lost 3 bases and the J segment 0 bases; nucleotides outside the gene matches: 7. The CDR3 sequence: CASSFPRQGPSYEQYF. Here the CDR3 DNA reads TGTGCCAGCAGCTTCCCCCGACAGGGGCCCTCCTACGAGCAGTACTTC.